What follows are 13 T cell receptor beta chains derived from one specimen sequenced in a study of cytomegalovirus exposure and HLA in healthy donors. Both 60 Vbeta primers and 13 Jbeta primers went into the PCR. Clones were sequenced by immunoSEQ multiplex PCR, and TCRdb holds only the in-frame ones, with some missing. The profile shows 150,000 or so clones, about 80% of them singletons. Sequencing used PBMCs. The receptors were sampled from a man aged 25-45 years in good health and CMV-seropositive.

Only a few counts were recorded for this clone. The chain combines TRBV7-9 with TRBJ2-7; 7 bases line up with TRBD1. V lost 4 bases and J lost 8; bases outside the gene matches: 5. CDR3 length: 12 amino acids. CDR1 SEHNR and CDR2 FQNEAQ come from the germline V gene (reference sequence). This CDR3 is CASSSGQVQQYF. As DNA, the CDR3 is TGTGCCAGCAGCTCCGGACAGGTCCAGCAGTACTTC.

This chain uses TRBV9 with TRBJ2-3; TRBD2 is a possible D gene (5 bases). This CDR3 spans 15 amino acids. Germline CDR1 reads SGDLS; CDR2 reads YYNGEE. Trimming took off 4 bases at V and 2 bases at J, with 14 bases between the two ends. The CDR3 nucleotides are TGTGCCAGCAGCCCCGAGGGAGTAATCACAGATACGCAGTATTTT. This encodes CASSPEGVITDTQYF.

This rearrangement joins TRBV7-3 to TRBJ2-2; maybe TRBD1 (5 bases). The CDR3 has 15 residues. Trimming removed 4 bases from V and 4 bases from J, with 13 bases in between. The germline CDR1 and CDR2 sequences are SGHTA and FQGTGA. The chain's CDR3 is CASSSGSYLTGELFF. The CDR3 coding sequence is TGTGCCAGCAGCTCAGGGTCTTACCTCACCGGGGAGCTGTTTTTT.

This rearrangement joins TRBV27 to TRBJ1-5; D not certain. Per the germline V gene, CDR1 is MNHEY and CDR2 is SMNVEV (reference sequence). The CDR3 contains 14 residues. Trimming left V 5 bases short and J 8 bases short, with 16 bases between. CDR3 region: CASSTTRKREPQHF. CDR3 in DNA: TGTGCCAGCAGTACCACTAGAAAAAGGGAGCCCCAGCATTTT.

This rearrangement joins TRBV7-8 to TRBJ1-3; maybe TRBD1 (5 bases). The germline gives CDR1 SGHVS, CDR2 FQNEAQ. V dropped 8 bases and J dropped 1 base, with 18 bases sitting between them. This CDR3 region has 16 residues. As DNA, the CDR3 is TGTGCCAGCGGGGAAGGTTCAGGGACTTCTGGAAACACCATATATTTT. It is translated as CASGEGSGTSGNTIYF.

This clone came up a few times. The chain couples TRBV5-1 to TRBJ2-7, with 9 positions matching TRBD2. This CDR3 region has 16 residues. V gave up 3 bases and J gave up 3 bases; unmatched junction bases: 10. Germline loops: CDR1 SGHRS, CDR2 YFSETQ. CDR3 protein: CASSSDQLAGYYEQYF. The CDR3 coding sequence is TGCGCCAGCAGCTCCGACCAACTAGCGGGTTACTACGAGCAGTACTTC.

The gene calls are TRBV27 and TRBJ2-6; D gene ambiguous. The V gene's germline CDR1 is MNHEY and CDR2 SMNVEV (reference sequence). The CDR3 contains 18 residues. V lost 0 bases and J lost 0, with 12 bases in between. In DNA form, the CDR3 reads TGTGCCAGCAGTTTATCCGTAGGATGGAGCTCTGGGGCCAACGTCCTGACTTTC. Protein product: CASSLSVGWSSGANVLTF.

This sequence joins TRBV7-6 and TRBJ1-3; the D is unclear. CDR1 and CDR2 from the germline V gene are SGHVS and FNYEAQ. The CDR3 is 13 amino acids. V lost 5 bases, J lost 4 bases, and 9 bases lay in between. CDR3 region: CASSPVAGNTIYF. The CDR3 bases are TGTGCCAGCAGCCCAGTTGCAGGAAACACCATATATTTT.

This clone was seen a handful of times. The chain has TRBV4-2 and TRBJ2-2, with 7 bases fitting TRBD2. V was pared by 6 bases and J by 0 bases, with 10 bases of the junction left unmatched. Germline-derived CDR1 and CDR2 are LGHNA and YNFKEQ. This CDR3 has 17 amino acids. The CDR3 sequence: CASRFPSGTANTGELFF. CDR3 nucleotide sequence: TGTGCCAGCAGATTCCCGAGCGGGACCGCGAACACCGGGGAGCTGTTTTTT.

The genes are TRBV7-9 and TRBJ2-3, with 8 positions matching TRBD2. The CDR3 runs 14 residues. Unmatched junction bases numbered 4, after V lost 5 bases and J lost 3 bases. The germline gives CDR1 SEHNR, CDR2 FQNEAQ (reference sequence). CDR3 bases: TGTGCCAGCAGCGGGAGCGGGAGAACAGATACGCAGTATTTT. Amino acids: CASSGSGRTDTQYF.

The gene calls are TRBV12-5 and TRBJ2-1; 11 bases match TRBD2. There are 16 residues in the CDR3. Germline-derived CDR1 and CDR2 are LGHNT and FRNRAP. V dropped 0 bases and J dropped 10; count of bases not matched to a gene: 8. CDR3 nucleotide sequence: TGTGCTAGTGGTTTGGTTAGCGGGGGGGAATTATACGAGCAGTTCTTC. This codes for CASGLVSGGELYEQFF.

J is TRBJ2-5 and V is TRBV21-1; the table calls TRBD2, which could not be checked here. TRBV21-1 is a pseudogene segment. This CDR3 has 17 amino acids. The DNA for the CDR3 is TGTGCCAGCAGCAAAGGGGCGGCAGGGAGGTACCAAGAGACCCAGTACTTC. This translates into CASSKGAAGRYQETQYF.

CDR3 nucleotide sequence: TGTGCCAGCAGCCCCGACCAGGGACAGTACTACGAGCAGTACTTC. Amino acid sequence: CASSPDQGQYYEQYF. The chain has TRBV7-9 and TRBJ2-7, with 7 bases lining up with TRBD1. This CDR3 comprises 15 residues. CDR1 and CDR2 (germline): SEHNR, FQNEAQ (reference sequence). The V and J ends lost 5 bases and 3 bases, in that order; junction bases with no gene match: 10. Variable domain in full (rest from reference TRBV7-9 and TRBJ2-7): DTGVSQNPRHKITKRGQNVTFRCDPISEHNRLYWYRQTLGQGPEFLTYFQNEAQLEKSRLLSDRFSAERPKGSFSTLEIQRTEQGDSAMYLCASSPDQGQYYEQYFGPGTRLTVT.